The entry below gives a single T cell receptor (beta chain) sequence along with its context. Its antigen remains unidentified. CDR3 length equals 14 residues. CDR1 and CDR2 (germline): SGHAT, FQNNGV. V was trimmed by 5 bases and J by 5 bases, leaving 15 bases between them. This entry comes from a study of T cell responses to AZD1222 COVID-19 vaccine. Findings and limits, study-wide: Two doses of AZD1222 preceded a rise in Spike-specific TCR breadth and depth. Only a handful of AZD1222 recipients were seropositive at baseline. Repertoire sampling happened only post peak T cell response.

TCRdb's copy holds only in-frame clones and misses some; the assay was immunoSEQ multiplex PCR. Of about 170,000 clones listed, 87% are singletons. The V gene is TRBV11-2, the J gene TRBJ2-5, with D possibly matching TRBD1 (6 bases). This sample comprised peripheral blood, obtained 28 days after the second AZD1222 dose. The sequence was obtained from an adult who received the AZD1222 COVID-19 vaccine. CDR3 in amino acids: CASSNTGLGETQYF. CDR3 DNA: TGTGCCAGCAGCAATACAGGGCTCGGTGAGACCCAGTACTTC.